Listed below are T cell receptor beta chains from one sample, sequenced in a study of CD8+ T cells in alopecia areata. Sequencing was performed with immunoSEQ multiplex PCR; in TCRdb, only in-frame clones are kept and a portion is missing. The sample consists of 250,000 to 350,000 clones, around 64% of them appearing once. The sequencing used CD4+ T cells sorted from blood, collected at approximately week 52, from a patient treated with tofacitinib. These receptor sequences come from a human donor with alopecia areata. CDR3s include the opening cysteine and the closing phenylalanine or tryptophan. D genes are given only for firm matches. Rows give clone size only sometimes, using once, few, many, or a class for an expanded clone.

j_call: TRBJ2-1
clone_size: -
cdr3_length: 16
d_call: -
v_call: TRBV29-1
cdr3_nt: TGCAGCGTTGATTCTTGGGGCGGGGAGTCCTACAATGAGCAGTTCTTC
cdr3_aa: CSVDSWGGESYNEQFF

j_call: TRBJ2-7
clone_size: -
cdr3_length: 13
d_call: -
v_call: TRBV9
cdr3_nt: TGTGCCAGCAGCGTAGCGGGAGACTACGAGCAGTACTTC
cdr3_aa: CASSVAGDYEQYF

j_call: TRBJ2-1
clone_size: -
cdr3_length: 13
d_call: -
v_call: TRBV5-1
cdr3_nt: TGCGCCAGCGGACTCGCAACCTACAATGAGCAGTTCTTC
cdr3_aa: CASGLATYNEQFF

j_call: TRBJ2-7
clone_size: -
cdr3_length: 14
d_call: -
v_call: TRBV29-1
cdr3_nt: TGCAGCGTTAGTGGGGGAGTTCTCTCCTACGAGCAGTACTTC
cdr3_aa: CSVSGGVLSYEQYF

j_call: TRBJ1-1
clone_size: -
cdr3_length: 14
d_call: -
v_call: TRBV5-1
cdr3_nt: TGCGCCAGCAGCTTGGGTATGGGGAACACTGAAGCTTTCTTT
cdr3_aa: CASSLGMGNTEAFF

j_call: TRBJ1-1
clone_size: -
cdr3_length: 12
d_call: -
v_call: TRBV5-1
cdr3_nt: TGCGCCAGCAGCTTGGGGCAGGGTAGGGCTTTCTTT
cdr3_aa: CASSLGQGRAFF

j_call: TRBJ2-2
clone_size: few
cdr3_length: 12
d_call: -
v_call: TRBV7-9
cdr3_nt: TGTGCCAGCAGCCCCTACACCGGGGAGCTGTTTTTT
cdr3_aa: CASSPYTGELFF

j_call: TRBJ1-4
clone_size: -
cdr3_length: 14
d_call: TRBD1
v_call: TRBV6-5
cdr3_nt: TGTGCCAGCAGTTCGACAGGGGACGGTGAAAAACTGTTTTTT
cdr3_aa: CASSSTGDGEKLFF

j_call: TRBJ1-5
clone_size: -
cdr3_length: 16
d_call: -
v_call: TRBV30
cdr3_nt: TGTGCCTGGAGTGGGGGGTTTAAGCAGGACAATCAGCCCCAGCATTTT
cdr3_aa: CAWSGGFKQDNQPQHF

j_call: TRBJ1-6
clone_size: few
cdr3_length: 14
d_call: -
v_call: TRBV4-3
cdr3_nt: TGCGCCAGCAGCCGAAAGAGGGAAAATTCACCCCTCCACTTT
cdr3_aa: CASSRKRENSPLHF

j_call: TRBJ2-4
clone_size: few
cdr3_length: 15
d_call: -
v_call: TRBV18
cdr3_nt: TGTGCCAGCTCCCGGCGGACGGGGATCGTGGACATTCAGTACTTC
cdr3_aa: CASSRRTGIVDIQYF

j_call: TRBJ2-5
clone_size: -
cdr3_length: 14
d_call: -
v_call: TRBV7-2
cdr3_nt: TGTGCCAGCAGCTTAGGATCGGGCCCGGAGCCCCAGTACTTC
cdr3_aa: CASSLGSGPEPQYF

j_call: TRBJ2-5
clone_size: few
cdr3_length: 14
d_call: -
v_call: TRBV5-1
cdr3_nt: TGCGCCAGCAGCTTGGCTCAGGGTCCCGAGACCCAGTACTTC
cdr3_aa: CASSLAQGPETQYF

j_call: TRBJ1-2
clone_size: -
cdr3_length: 11
d_call: -
v_call: TRBV9
cdr3_nt: TGTGCCAGCGGGGGGAACTATGGCTACACCTTC
cdr3_aa: CASGGNYGYTF

j_call: TRBJ2-7
clone_size: -
cdr3_length: 11
d_call: -
v_call: TRBV27
cdr3_nt: TGTGCCAGCAGTTCCTACCACGAGCAGTACTTC
cdr3_aa: CASSSYHEQYF

j_call: TRBJ1-6
clone_size: few
cdr3_length: 13
d_call: -
v_call: TRBV25-1
cdr3_nt: TGTGCCAGCAGTGAATATCAAGGCTCACCCCTCCACTTT
cdr3_aa: CASSEYQGSPLHF

j_call: TRBJ1-5
clone_size: few
cdr3_length: 13
d_call: -
v_call: TRBV30
cdr3_nt: TGTGCCTGGAGTGTACAAGGCAATCAGCCCCAGCATTTT
cdr3_aa: CAWSVQGNQPQHF

j_call: TRBJ2-5
clone_size: -
cdr3_length: 14
d_call: -
v_call: TRBV7-7
cdr3_nt: TGTGCTAGCAGCGCCCGACGGATCCAAGAGACCCAGTACTTC
cdr3_aa: CASSARRIQETQYF

j_call: TRBJ1-6
clone_size: few
cdr3_length: 15
d_call: -
v_call: TRBV7-2
cdr3_nt: TGTGCCAGCAGGCGTCCCAGCTCCTATAATTCACCCCTCCACTTT
cdr3_aa: CASRRPSSYNSPLHF

j_call: TRBJ2-7
clone_size: -
cdr3_length: 14
d_call: -
v_call: TRBV30
cdr3_nt: TGTGCCTGGAGTGCACACGCAGGGCCCTACGAGCAGTACTTC
cdr3_aa: CAWSAHAGPYEQYF

j_call: TRBJ2-2
clone_size: -
cdr3_length: 12
d_call: -
v_call: TRBV29-1
cdr3_nt: TGCAGCGCTGGGACGTTCCCCGGGGAGCTGTTTTTT
cdr3_aa: CSAGTFPGELFF

j_call: TRBJ1-3
clone_size: -
cdr3_length: 15
d_call: -
v_call: TRBV7-2
cdr3_nt: TGTGCCAGCAGCTTAGGTGGCAGCTCTGGAAACACCATATATTTT
cdr3_aa: CASSLGGSSGNTIYF

j_call: TRBJ2-5
clone_size: few
cdr3_length: 11
d_call: -
v_call: TRBV20-1
cdr3_nt: TGCAGTGCTAGACATGGAGAGACCCAGTACTTC
cdr3_aa: CSARHGETQYF

j_call: TRBJ2-7
clone_size: few
cdr3_length: 15
d_call: TRBD1
v_call: TRBV7-8
cdr3_nt: TGTGCCAGCACCACAGGACAGGGTTCTATCCTCGAGCAGTACTTC
cdr3_aa: CASTTGQGSILEQYF

j_call: TRBJ2-1
clone_size: -
cdr3_length: 15
d_call: -
v_call: TRBV29-1
cdr3_nt: TGCAGCGCTGCGGCGACATTTGAATCCTACAATGAGCAGTTCTTC
cdr3_aa: CSAAATFESYNEQFF

j_call: TRBJ2-3
clone_size: few
cdr3_length: 11
d_call: -
v_call: TRBV7-2
cdr3_nt: TGTGCCAGCAGCTTAACAGATACGCAGTATTTT
cdr3_aa: CASSLTDTQYF

j_call: TRBJ2-4
clone_size: -
cdr3_length: 17
d_call: -
v_call: TRBV5-1
cdr3_nt: TGCGCCAGCAGCTTGGGGGCCCAGCGTCGGGCCAAAAACATTCAGTACTTC
cdr3_aa: CASSLGAQRRAKNIQYF

j_call: TRBJ1-5
clone_size: few
cdr3_length: 12
d_call: TRBD1
v_call: TRBV29-1
cdr3_nt: TGCAGCGTCGCAACAGGGGACCAGCCCCAGCATTTT
cdr3_aa: CSVATGDQPQHF

j_call: TRBJ2-5
clone_size: -
cdr3_length: 12
d_call: -
v_call: TRBV7-2
cdr3_nt: TGTGCCAGCAGTCCAGGGTGGGAGACCCAGTACTTC
cdr3_aa: CASSPGWETQYF

j_call: TRBJ2-7
clone_size: -
cdr3_length: 12
d_call: -
v_call: TRBV29-1
cdr3_nt: TGCAGCGCAGTCGGCTCCCCGTACGAGCAGTACTTC
cdr3_aa: CSAVGSPYEQYF

j_call: TRBJ2-3
clone_size: -
cdr3_length: 18
d_call: TRBD2
v_call: TRBV5-4
cdr3_nt: TGTGCCAGCAGCTTGCTAGCTAGCGGGGGTTCTCCCCCAGATACGCAGTATTTT
cdr3_aa: CASSLLASGGSPPDTQYF

j_call: TRBJ2-2
clone_size: few
cdr3_length: 13
d_call: -
v_call: TRBV10-3
cdr3_nt: TGTGCCATCAGCGCAGGGAACACCGGGGAGCTGTTTTTT
cdr3_aa: CAISAGNTGELFF

j_call: TRBJ1-5
clone_size: -
cdr3_length: 13
d_call: -
v_call: TRBV5-1
cdr3_nt: TGCGCCAGCAGCTTGGCCAGCAATCAGCCCCAGCATTTT
cdr3_aa: CASSLASNQPQHF

j_call: TRBJ2-2
clone_size: -
cdr3_length: 15
d_call: -
v_call: TRBV5-1
cdr3_nt: TGCGCCAGCAGCTTGGTGGAGAGTAGCACCGGGGAGCTGTTTTTT
cdr3_aa: CASSLVESSTGELFF

j_call: TRBJ2-7
clone_size: -
cdr3_length: 13
d_call: -
v_call: TRBV2
cdr3_nt: TGTGCCAGCAGTGAAACCCAGAACTACGAGCAGTACTTC
cdr3_aa: CASSETQNYEQYF

j_call: TRBJ1-6
clone_size: -
cdr3_length: 11
d_call: -
v_call: TRBV7-9
cdr3_nt: TGTGCCAGCAGCTTCAATTCACCCCTCCACTTT
cdr3_aa: CASSFNSPLHF

j_call: TRBJ2-7
clone_size: few
cdr3_length: 11
d_call: -
v_call: TRBV10-3
cdr3_nt: TGTGCCATCAGTAACCTGTACGAGCAGTACTTC
cdr3_aa: CAISNLYEQYF

j_call: TRBJ2-3
clone_size: -
cdr3_length: 15
d_call: -
v_call: TRBV7-3
cdr3_nt: TGTGCCAGCAGCTCCACTCGGGGTTTCACAGATACGCAGTATTTT
cdr3_aa: CASSSTRGFTDTQYF

j_call: TRBJ2-7
clone_size: -
cdr3_length: 14
d_call: TRBD1
v_call: TRBV18
cdr3_nt: TGTGCCAGCTCACCACCGGGACAGGTCCTCGAGCAGTACTTC
cdr3_aa: CASSPPGQVLEQYF

j_call: TRBJ2-5
clone_size: -
cdr3_length: 13
d_call: -
v_call: TRBV5-6
cdr3_nt: TGTGCCAGCAGGCTTTGGGGACACGAGACCCAGTACTTC
cdr3_aa: CASRLWGHETQYF

j_call: TRBJ1-2
clone_size: many
cdr3_length: 15
d_call: TRBD1
v_call: TRBV5-1
cdr3_nt: TGCGCCAGCAGCTCGCGGGACAGGGGGCCGCGTGGCTACACCTTC
cdr3_aa: CASSSRDRGPRGYTF

j_call: TRBJ2-1
clone_size: -
cdr3_length: 14
d_call: -
v_call: TRBV27
cdr3_nt: TGTGCCAGCCAAACAGGGAGAGGCTACAATGAGCAGTTCTTC
cdr3_aa: CASQTGRGYNEQFF

j_call: TRBJ1-6
clone_size: -
cdr3_length: 12
d_call: -
v_call: TRBV25-1
cdr3_nt: TGTGCCAGCAGTGTGGGGGATTCACCCCTCCACTTT
cdr3_aa: CASSVGDSPLHF

j_call: TRBJ2-1
clone_size: -
cdr3_length: 11
d_call: -
v_call: TRBV4-3
cdr3_nt: TGCGCCAGCAGCCGGGGCAATGAGCAGTTCTTC
cdr3_aa: CASSRGNEQFF

j_call: TRBJ1-4
clone_size: -
cdr3_length: 14
d_call: -
v_call: TRBV27
cdr3_nt: TGTGCCAGCAGTTTAGGCAGGGTTGGCGAAAAACTGTTTTTT
cdr3_aa: CASSLGRVGEKLFF

j_call: TRBJ2-3
clone_size: -
cdr3_length: 16
d_call: -
v_call: TRBV6-1
cdr3_nt: TGTGCCAGCAGTGATGTCCGGGGATCTGGCACAGATACGCAGTATTTT
cdr3_aa: CASSDVRGSGTDTQYF